This T cell receptor (beta chain) was captured in a study of brain T cells in children with intractable seizures. Study-wide points: Only CDR3 sequence similarity suggested viral specificity, without known HCMV serostatus.

Sequencing was limited to surgery cases with top T cell transcript signatures in brain tissue. A note on this clone: Its antigen is unidentified.

Only in-frame clones appear in the TCRdb table, and some are missing; sequencing was by immunoSEQ multiplex PCR. The repertoire has about 80,000 clones, around 91% of them found once; the top ten carry about 23%. The TCR was taken from a girl aged 2 to 10 with Rasmussen encephalitis and intractable seizures. The sample here was peripheral blood, taken at surgery.

CDR3 DNA sequence: TGTGCCAGCAGTCCCGGGACTAGCGGGAGGGCCGGGGAGACCCAGTACTTC. It is translated as CASSPGTSGRAGETQYF. The chain has TRBV7-9 and TRBJ2-5; 16 bases fit TRBD2. Losses at the gene ends were 6 bases for V and 5 bases for J; bases not matched to a gene: 9. The CDR3 length is 17 residues. Germline CDR1 and CDR2: SEHNR and FQNEAQ (reference sequence).